The 9 T cell receptor beta chains in this list originate from one sample, sequenced in a study of T cell repertoires in cytomegalovirus infection. Their antigens are not known. TCRdb independently ran MiXCR on the reads; one entry per CDR3 protein. The sample lists 650,000 to 850,000 distinct CDR3 sequences; 25% to 30% were seen once. This sample comprised cultured CD8+ T cells from PBMCs, obtained from culture after CMV antigen stimulation. These receptors all stem from a human donor in good health (CMV status not recorded). Some clones in this sample may be carry-over from other donors' samples.

In nucleotides, the CDR3 is TGCAGCGTTGACTCTAGGGCTGACTATGGCTACACCTTC. This gives the protein CSVDSRADYGYTF. J is TRBJ1-2 and V is TRBV29-1; unclear D gene. Between the trimmed V and J ends, which lost 3 bases and 3 bases, there was a span of 11 bases. The CDR3 contains 13 residues. The germline V gene encodes CDR1 SQVTM and CDR2 ANQGSEA. The full variable domain, its missing parts supplied by reference TRBV29-1 and TRBJ1-2, is SAVISQKPSRDICQRGTSLTIQCQVDSQVTMMFWYRQQPGQSLTLIATANQGSEATYESGFVIDKFPISRPNLTFSTLTVSNMSPEDSSIYLCSVDSRADYGYTFGSGTRLTVV.

This chain's CDR3 is CASSYSGQGYLTGELFF. The CDR3 bases are TGTGCCAGCAGTTACTCGGGACAGGGGTATCTCACCGGGGAGCTGTTTTTT. The V gene is TRBV6-6, the J gene TRBJ2-2; 10 positions agree with TRBD1. Germline values: CDR1 MNHNY, CDR2 SVGAGI (reference sequence). The CDR3 is 17 residues long. The J segment lost 4 bases and the V segment lost 0 bases, leaving 5 bases of the junction unmatched.

V usage is TRBV7-9 and J usage is TRBJ2-1; TRBD2 might be the D (5 bases). CDR3 length: 12 amino acids. The germline V gene encodes CDR1 SEHNR and CDR2 FQNEAQ (reference sequence). Trimming took 3 bases from V and 8 from J, leaving 8 bases between them. CDR3 residues: CASSFRRHEQFF. CDR3 nucleotides: TGTGCCAGCAGCTTTAGGAGGCATGAGCAGTTCTTC. Full variable domain (rest looked up from reference TRBV7-9 and TRBJ2-1): DTGVSQNPRHKITKRGQNVTFRCDPISEHNRLYWYRQTLGQGPEFLTYFQNEAQLEKSRLLSDRFSAERPKGSFSTLEIQRTEQGDSAMYLCASSFRRHEQFFGPGTRLTVL.

This clonotype was recorded many times. The chain links TRBV7-9 to TRBJ2-3; no clear D. The CDR3 has 14 residues. Trimming removed 4 bases from V and 4 bases from J, with 12 bases in between. Germline values: CDR1 SEHNR, CDR2 FQNEAQ (reference sequence). The DNA for the CDR3 is TGTGCCAGCAGCTCCGCGGACCTCCCAGATACGCAGTATTTT. Translating gives CASSSADLPDTQYF. The complete variable domain, with remaining parts taken from reference TRBV7-9 and TRBJ2-3, reads DTGVSQNPRHKITKRGQNVTFRCDPISEHNRLYWYRQTLGQGPEFLTYFQNEAQLEKSRLLSDRFSAERPKGSFSTLEIQRTEQGDSAMYLCASSSADLPDTQYFGPGTRLTVL.

The rearrangement links TRBV6-2 or TRBV6-3 to TRBJ2-2; tentatively, D is TRBD1 (7 bases). This CDR3 is built from 14 residues. V was pared by 7 bases and J by 4 bases, with 13 bases between. CDR1 and CDR2 from the germline V gene are MNHEY and SVGEGT. CDR3 coding DNA: TGTGCCAGCACCACAGGGGAGGTCACCGGGGAGCTGTTTTTT. Translation gives CASTTGEVTGELFF.

This clonotype was seen a few times. V usage is TRBV2 and J usage is TRBJ2-1; 11 bases are a match to TRBD2. V shed 7 bases, J shed 6 bases, and the junction held 5 bases outside the gene matches. This CDR3 has 14 residues. The germline gives CDR1 SNHLY, CDR2 FYNNEI. This chain's CDR3 is CASKLAGVGNEQFF. The CDR3 DNA reads TGTGCCAGCAAACTAGCGGGGGTAGGCAATGAGCAGTTCTTC. Using reference TRBV2 and TRBJ2-1 for the parts outside the CDR3, the full variable domain is EPEVTQTPSHQVTQMGQEVILRCVPISNHLYFYWYRQILGQKVEFLVSFYNNEISEKSEIFDDQFSVERPDGSNFTLKIRSTKLEDSAMYFCASKLAGVGNEQFFGPGTRLTVL.

This chain connects TRBV15 to TRBJ1-5; D is perhaps TRBD1 (5 bases). There are 16 residues in the CDR3. V shed 0 bases and J shed 4 bases, with 13 bases lying between them. Germline lookup yields CDR1 LNHNV and CDR2 YYDKDF (reference sequence). This CDR3 is CATSRERGTPNQPQHF. Written as DNA, the CDR3 is TGTGCCACCAGCAGAGAAAGAGGGACTCCTAATCAGCCCCAGCATTTT.

The chain is built from TRBV11-2 and TRBJ2-7; D is undetermined. Per germline, CDR1 SGHAT and CDR2 FQNNGV. V gave up 0 bases and J gave up 3 bases, with 6 bases separating them. The CDR3 runs 13 residues. The CDR3 protein is CASSLESGYEQYF. Written as DNA, the CDR3 is TGTGCCAGCAGCTTAGAGTCTGGCTACGAGCAGTACTTC.

This clonotype showed up just a few times. The chain is built from TRBV4-1 and TRBJ2-7, with 10 bases aligning to TRBD2. CDR1 and CDR2 (germline): MGHRA, YSYEKL. The CDR3 extends over 17 amino acids. The junction had 12 bases not matched to a gene; V was cut back by 5 bases and J by 2 bases. The CDR3: CASSWRTSGILTYEQYF. CDR3 bases: TGCGCCAGCAGCTGGAGGACTAGCGGAATATTGACCTACGAGCAGTACTTC.